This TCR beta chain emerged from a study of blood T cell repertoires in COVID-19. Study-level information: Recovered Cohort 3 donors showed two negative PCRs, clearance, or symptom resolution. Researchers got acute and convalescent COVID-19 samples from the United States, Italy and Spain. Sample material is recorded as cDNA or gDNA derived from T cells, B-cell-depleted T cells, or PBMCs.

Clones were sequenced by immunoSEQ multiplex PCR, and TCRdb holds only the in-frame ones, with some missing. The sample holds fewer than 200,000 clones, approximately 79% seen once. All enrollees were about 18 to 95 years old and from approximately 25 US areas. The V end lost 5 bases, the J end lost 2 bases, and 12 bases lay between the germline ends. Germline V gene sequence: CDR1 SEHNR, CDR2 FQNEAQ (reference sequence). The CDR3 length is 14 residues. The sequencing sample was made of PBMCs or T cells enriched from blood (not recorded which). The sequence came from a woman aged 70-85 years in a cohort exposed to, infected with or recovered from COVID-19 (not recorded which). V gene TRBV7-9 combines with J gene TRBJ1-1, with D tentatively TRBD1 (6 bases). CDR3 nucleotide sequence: TGTGCCAGCAGCGCTCAGGGGAGTAACACTGAAGCTTTCTTT. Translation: CASSAQGSNTEAFF.